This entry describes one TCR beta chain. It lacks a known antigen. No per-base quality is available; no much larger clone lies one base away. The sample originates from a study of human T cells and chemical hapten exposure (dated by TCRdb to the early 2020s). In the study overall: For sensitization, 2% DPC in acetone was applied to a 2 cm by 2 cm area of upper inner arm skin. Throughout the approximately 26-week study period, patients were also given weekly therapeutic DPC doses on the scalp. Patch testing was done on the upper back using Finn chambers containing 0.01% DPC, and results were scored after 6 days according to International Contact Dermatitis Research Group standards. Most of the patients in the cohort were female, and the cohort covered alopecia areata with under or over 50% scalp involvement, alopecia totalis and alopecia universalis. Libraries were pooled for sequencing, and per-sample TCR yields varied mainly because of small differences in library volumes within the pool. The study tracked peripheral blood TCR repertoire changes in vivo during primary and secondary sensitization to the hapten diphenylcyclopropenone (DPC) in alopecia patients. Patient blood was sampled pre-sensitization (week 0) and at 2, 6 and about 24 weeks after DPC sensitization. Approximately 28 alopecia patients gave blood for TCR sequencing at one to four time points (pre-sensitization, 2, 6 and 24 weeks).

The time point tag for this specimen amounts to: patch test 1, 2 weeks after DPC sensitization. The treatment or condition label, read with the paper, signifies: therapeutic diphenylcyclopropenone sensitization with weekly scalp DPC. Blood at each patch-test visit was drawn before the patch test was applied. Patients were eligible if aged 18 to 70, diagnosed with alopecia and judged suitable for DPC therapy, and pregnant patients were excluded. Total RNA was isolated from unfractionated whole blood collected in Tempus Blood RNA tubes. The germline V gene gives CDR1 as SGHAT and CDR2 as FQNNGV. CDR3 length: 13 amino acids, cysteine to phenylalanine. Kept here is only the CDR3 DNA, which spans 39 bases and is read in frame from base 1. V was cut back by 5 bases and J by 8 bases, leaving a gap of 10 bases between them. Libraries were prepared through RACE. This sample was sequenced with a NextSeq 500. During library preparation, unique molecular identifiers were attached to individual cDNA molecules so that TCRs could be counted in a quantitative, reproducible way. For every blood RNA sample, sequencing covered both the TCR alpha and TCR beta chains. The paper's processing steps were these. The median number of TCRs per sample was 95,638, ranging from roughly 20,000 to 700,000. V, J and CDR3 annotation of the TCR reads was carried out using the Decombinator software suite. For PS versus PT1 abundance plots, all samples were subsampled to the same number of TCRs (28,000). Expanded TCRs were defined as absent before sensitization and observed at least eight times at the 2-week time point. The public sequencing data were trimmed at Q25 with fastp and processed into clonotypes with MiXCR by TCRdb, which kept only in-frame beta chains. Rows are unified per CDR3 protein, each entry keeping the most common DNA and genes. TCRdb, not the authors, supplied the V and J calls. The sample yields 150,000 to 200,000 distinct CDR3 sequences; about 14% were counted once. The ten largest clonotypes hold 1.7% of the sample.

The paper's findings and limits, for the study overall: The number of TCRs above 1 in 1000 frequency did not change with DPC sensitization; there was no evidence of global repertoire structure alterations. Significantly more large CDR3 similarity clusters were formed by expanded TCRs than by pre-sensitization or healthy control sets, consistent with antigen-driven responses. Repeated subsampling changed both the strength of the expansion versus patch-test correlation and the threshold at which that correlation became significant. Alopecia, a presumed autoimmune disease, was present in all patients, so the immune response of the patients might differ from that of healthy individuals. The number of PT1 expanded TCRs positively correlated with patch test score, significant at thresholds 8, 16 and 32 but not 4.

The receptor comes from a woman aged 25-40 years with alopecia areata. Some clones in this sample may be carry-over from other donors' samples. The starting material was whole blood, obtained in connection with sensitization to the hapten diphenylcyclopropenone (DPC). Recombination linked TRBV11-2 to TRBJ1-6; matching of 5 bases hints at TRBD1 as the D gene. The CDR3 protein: CASSTGPDSPLHF. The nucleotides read TGTGCCAGCAGCACGGGACCAGATTCACCCCTCCACTTT.